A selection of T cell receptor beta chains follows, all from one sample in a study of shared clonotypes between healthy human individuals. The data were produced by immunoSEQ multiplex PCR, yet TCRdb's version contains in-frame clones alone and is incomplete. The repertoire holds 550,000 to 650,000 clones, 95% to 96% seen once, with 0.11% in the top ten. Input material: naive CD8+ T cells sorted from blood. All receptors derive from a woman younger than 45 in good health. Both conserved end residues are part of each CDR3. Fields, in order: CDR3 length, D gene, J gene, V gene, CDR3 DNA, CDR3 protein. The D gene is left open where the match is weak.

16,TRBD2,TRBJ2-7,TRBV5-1,TGCGCCAGCAGCTTGGCCGGGACTAGCAGGGCCTACGAGCAGTACTTC,CASSLAGTSRAYEQYF
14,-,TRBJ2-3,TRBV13,TGTGCCAGCAGCGCGGGCAACGGGGCAGATACGCAGTATTTT,CASSAGNGADTQYF
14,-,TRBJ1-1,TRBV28,TGTGCCAGCATTGGGGATTCCATGAACACTGAAGCTTTCTTT,CASIGDSMNTEAFF
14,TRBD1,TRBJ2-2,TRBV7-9,TGTGCCAGCCGACAGGGACCGAACACCGGGGAGCTGTTTTTT,CASRQGPNTGELFF
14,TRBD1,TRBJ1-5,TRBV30,TGTGCCTGGAGCCAAGGACAGGGTGGGCAGCCCCAGCATTTT,CAWSQGQGGQPQHF
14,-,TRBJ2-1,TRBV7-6,TGTGCCAGCAGCTTAGATCCCCCAGTCCATGAGCAGTTCTTC,CASSLDPPVHEQFF
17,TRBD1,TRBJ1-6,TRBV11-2,TGTGCCAGCAGCTCGACGCTAGGGACAGATTCGTCGTCACCCCTCCACTTT,CASSSTLGTDSSSPLHF
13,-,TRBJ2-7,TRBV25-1,TGTGCCAGCAGTGAATTTGGTCGAGAAGTGCAGTACTTC,CASSEFGREVQYF
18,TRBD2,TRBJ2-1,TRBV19,TGTGCCAGTAGTACCGCCCCAATAGCGGGAGGTTCCTACAATGAGCAGTTCTTC,CASSTAPIAGGSYNEQFF
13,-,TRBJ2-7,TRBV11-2,TGTGCCAGCAGTTACCTAGAATCCTACGAGCAGTACTTC,CASSYLESYEQYF
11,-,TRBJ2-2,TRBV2,TGTGCCAGCAGTGAACCCGGGGAGCTGTTTTTT,CASSEPGELFF
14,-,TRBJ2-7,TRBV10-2,TGCGCCAGCAGTGATCGACTCAGGGTTTACGAGCAGTACTTC,CASSDRLRVYEQYF
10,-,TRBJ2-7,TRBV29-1,TGCAGCGTGGTGGGGCGCGAGCAGTACTTC,CSVVGREQYF
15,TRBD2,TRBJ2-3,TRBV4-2,TGTGCCAGCAGCCAAGGCGGGAGTGCTGGAGATACGCAGTATTTT,CASSQGGSAGDTQYF
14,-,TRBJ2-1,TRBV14,TGTGCCAGCAGCCAAGTTCAACGGGTGCATGAGCAGTTCTTC,CASSQVQRVHEQFF
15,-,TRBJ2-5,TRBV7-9,TGTGCCAGCAGCACCTCGAGGGAGAGTGGAGAGACCCAGTACTTC,CASSTSRESGETQYF
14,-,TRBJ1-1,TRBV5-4,TGTGCCAGCCGCGGTGGGGGGGGTAACACTGAAGCTTTCTTT,CASRGGGGNTEAFF
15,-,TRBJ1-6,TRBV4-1,TGCGCCAGCAGCCAGGGGGGCTCCTATAATTCACCCCTCCACTTT,CASSQGGSYNSPLHF
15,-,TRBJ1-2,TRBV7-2,TGTGCCAGCAGCCCCAGCGGTCCAGGGAACTATGGCTACACCTTC,CASSPSGPGNYGYTF
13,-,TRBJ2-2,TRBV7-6,TGTGCCAGCAGCCCTAGTAGCACCGGGGAGCTGTTTTTT,CASSPSSTGELFF